This T cell receptor (beta chain) was profiled in a study of follicular helper T cells after annual influenza vaccination. Study conclusions and caveats: Yearly vaccinations repeatedly recalled conserved clonotypes in ICOS+CD38+ cTfh.

The sample's time point: 2014-2015 season, pre-vaccination. Each time point used about 35 to 100 mL of blood. As concerns this clone: Its target is unknown.

The CDR3 has 15 amino acids. Germline V gives CDR1 SGHRS, CDR2 YFSETQ. V shed 0 bases and J 2 bases; nucleotides not matched to a gene: 4. Sequencing of TCRB used Survey level resolution. Profiled with immunoSEQ multiplex PCR; TCRdb holds only in-frame clones, not every one. The data hold 27,000 or so clones, with about four fifths observed a single time. The sequence was obtained from an adult who received the influenza vaccine. Sequenced material: CXCR5+ CD38- circulating T follicular helper cells from blood, taken on the day of influenza vaccination. The subset: circulating Tfh, non-naive CD4+CXCR5+PD-1+ (ICOS+CD38+ or ICOS-CD38-). The chain uses TRBV5-1 and TRBJ1-2; TRBD1 aligns across 7 bases. CDR3 DNA: TGCGCCAGCAGCTTGGAAGGCAGGGGGAACTATGGCTACACCTTC. This gives the protein CASSLEGRGNYGYTF.